The 28 T cell receptor beta chains in this list originate from one sample, sequenced in a study of human T cells and chemical hapten exposure. As for time point: pre-sensitization, week 0. The treatment is: therapeutic diphenylcyclopropenone sensitization with weekly scalp DPC. TCRdb re-called the RACE reads through MiXCR, storing one row per CDR3 protein. The profile covers 60,000 to 70,000 distinct CDR3 sequences, with 9.5% to 12% appearing a single time and 5% to 5.5% taken by the ten largest. The sample in question was whole blood, obtained in connection with sensitization to the hapten diphenylcyclopropenone (DPC). All receptors come from a woman between 45 and 65 years old with alopecia areata. Some clones in this sample may be carry-over from other donors' samples.

DNA of the CDR3: TGTGCCAGCAGTTCCGGGATACCTGGCTACACCTTC. Translating it yields CASSSGIPGYTF. The rearrangement uses TRBV14 and TRBJ1-2; D call uncertain. Trimming removed 6 bases from V and 7 bases from J, with 12 bases in between. CDR1 and CDR2 (germline): SGHDN, FVKESK. The CDR3 is 12 amino acids. Full variable domain (remainder filled in from reference TRBV14 and TRBJ1-2): EAGVTQFPSHSVIEKGQTVTLRCDPISGHDNLYWYRRVMGKEIKFLLHFVKESKQDESGMPNNRFLAERTGGTYSTLKVQPAELEDSGVYFCASSSGIPGYTFGSGTRLTVV.

Only a few counts were recorded for this clonotype. The gene calls are TRBV29-1 and TRBJ1-1; D unclear. Trimming left V 5 bases short and J 4 bases short, with 14 bases between. This CDR3 has 13 residues. CDR1 is SQVTM and CDR2 is ANQGSEA in the germline V gene. The DNA for the CDR3 is TGCAGCGTTCGCCGGGAGAGGGTCACTGAAGCTTTCTTT. Protein: CSVRRERVTEAFF.

At least ten counts were recorded for this clonotype. The rearrangement joins TRBV9 to TRBJ2-3; 15 bases fit TRBD2. The CDR3 has 17 residues. Germline CDR1 is SGDLS and CDR2 is YYNGEE. The V gene end was trimmed by 7 bases and the J gene end by 2 bases; junction bases not matched to a gene: 8. The CDR3 reads CASGKGLAGGTTDTQYF. The DNA of the CDR3 is TGTGCCAGCGGAAAGGGACTAGCGGGGGGAACCACAGATACGCAGTATTTT. Combining the CDR3 with reference TRBV9 and TRBJ2-3 gives the whole variable domain DSGVTQTPKHLITATGQRVTLRCSPRSGDLSVYWYQQSLDQGLQFLIQYYNGEERAKGNILERFSAQQFPDLHSELNLSSLELGDSALYFCASGKGLAGGTTDTQYFGPGTRLTVL.

The rearrangement uses TRBV28 and TRBJ2-1; TRBD2 might be the D (6 bases). Germline V gene sequence: CDR1 MDHEN, CDR2 SYDVKM. V was clipped by 4 bases and J by 15 bases, with 22 bases between them. CDR3 size: 14 residues. CDR3 coding DNA: TGTGCCAGCAGTTCCGCGGGGACTGGGGACTTACCGTTCTTC. This translates into CASSSAGTGDLPFF. The complete variable domain, with remaining parts taken from reference TRBV28 and TRBJ2-1, reads DVKVTQSSRYLVKRTGEKVFLECVQDMDHENMFWYRQDPGLGLRLIYFSYDVKMKEKGDIPEGYSVSREKKERFSLILESASTNQTSMYLCASSSAGTGDLPFFGPGTRLTVL.

J is TRBJ2-1 and V is TRBV7-2; 10 bases line up with TRBD2. Trimming at V came to 5 bases and at J to 10 bases, leaving 11 bases not matched to a gene. Germline CDR1 reads SGHTA; CDR2 reads FQGNSA. This CDR3 contains 15 residues. The CDR3 DNA reads TGTGCCAGCAGCATACGGACTAGCGGAAGGGGGGAGCAGTTCTTC. It translates to CASSIRTSGRGEQFF.

This clonotype was detected only a few times. The chain uses TRBV11-2 and TRBJ2-7; 8 nucleotides match TRBD1. CDR3 size: 13 residues. Germline CDR1 and CDR2: SGHAT and FQNNGV. The ends lost 5 bases at V and 9 bases at J; junction bases unmatched: 9. CDR3 region: CASSPDRDSRQYF. The CDR3 bases are TGTGCCAGCAGCCCGGACAGGGATAGTAGGCAGTACTTC.

This clonotype was seen repeatedly, ten times or more. This chain links TRBV6-5 with TRBJ2-5; 9 bases are a match to TRBD2. The germline CDR1 and CDR2 sequences are MNHEY and SVGAGI. CDR3 length equals 16 residues. V trimming: 6 bases; J trimming: 4 bases; junction bases outside the gene matches: 12. CDR3 residues: CASSKGLAPVGETQYF. Written as DNA, the CDR3 is TGTGCCAGCAGCAAAGGACTAGCGCCGGTCGGAGAGACCCAGTACTTC.

This clonotype has ten or more counts. The J gene is TRBJ2-7, the V gene TRBV7-6, with 9 positions matching TRBD2. The germline V gene encodes CDR1 SGHVS and CDR2 FNYEAQ. This CDR3 region has 16 residues. Trimming removed 4 bases from V and 5 bases from J; junction bases left unmatched: 12. This chain's CDR3 is CASSYRGAGGLDEQYF. DNA of the CDR3: TGTGCCAGCAGCTACAGGGGAGCGGGAGGATTGGACGAGCAGTACTTC.

The sample holds a few counts of this clonotype. V and J are TRBV6-6 and TRBJ2-3; the D is unclear. V was cut by 6 bases and J by 0 bases, with 16 bases left in between. Germline CDR1 is MNHNY and CDR2 is SVGAGI (reference sequence). This CDR3 has 16 residues. The CDR3 sequence: CASSRTQVPSTDTQYF. The CDR3, as DNA: TGTGCCAGCAGCCGCACCCAGGTCCCAAGCACAGATACGCAGTATTTT.

For the CDR3, the DNA is TGTGCCAGCAGAGTAGCCTTGAACACTGAAGCTTTCTTT. Residues: CASRVALNTEAFF. This chain joins TRBV28 and TRBJ1-1; D not certain. The length of the CDR3 is 13 residues. V lost 6 bases, J lost 0 bases, and 8 bases lay in between. The germline CDR1 and CDR2 sequences are MDHEN and SYDVKM.

The rearrangement links TRBV2 to TRBJ1-6; D ambiguous. This CDR3 spans 13 amino acids. V lost 9 bases to trimming and J lost 4 bases, with 10 bases between them. The germline CDR1 and CDR2 sequences are SNHLY and FYNNEI. The CDR3 coding sequence is TGTGCCAGTGATGGGGAGTATAATTCACCCCTCCACTTT. Its protein is CASDGEYNSPLHF.

Remarks on this clonotype: It may be a read error: a sequence one base away is much more abundant. This chain links TRBV18 with TRBJ2-1; D gene ambiguous. The germline V gene has CDR1 KGHSH and CDR2 LQKENI. This CDR3 has 15 amino acids. The CDR3 nucleotides are TGTGCCAGCTCACCCAAGCGAACCTCCTACAATGTGCAGTTCTTC. This sequence encodes CASSPKRTSYNVQFF.

The chain joins TRBV6-4 to TRBJ2-3; the match to TRBD2 covers 9 bases. This CDR3 contains 13 residues. Germline V gene data show CDR1 as MRHNA and CDR2 as SNTAGT. Trimming at V came to 6 bases and at J to 4 bases, leaving 2 bases not matched to a gene. In DNA, the CDR3 is TGTGCCAGCAGCTTAGCGGGAGCAGATACGCAGTATTTT. Translating gives CASSLAGADTQYF.

This clonotype has a count of ten or more. The V call is TRBV6-2 or TRBV6-3, the J call TRBJ1-2; 7 bases agree with TRBD1. The CDR3 consists of 14 residues. CDR1 is MNHEY, CDR2 SVGEGT, per germline. With 6 bases clipped from V and 5 bases from J, the junction kept 9 bases outside the gene matches. CDR3 nucleotide sequence: TGTGCCAGCAGCCCACAGGGGACTTGGTATGGCTACACCTTC. It is translated as CASSPQGTWYGYTF.

The V call is TRBV29-1, the J call TRBJ2-7; a weak D match, TRBD2 (5 bases). The CDR3 consists of 13 residues. Trimming pared 7 bases from V and 0 bases from J, leaving 13 bases between. CDR1 SQVTM and CDR2 ANQGSEA come from the germline V gene. CDR3 DNA: TGCAGCGCTAAACGGGATAGCTCCTACGAGCAGTACTTC. This codes for CSAKRDSSYEQYF.

This clonotype has at least ten counts. The V call is TRBV5-4, the J call TRBJ1-4; D uncertain. V lost 4 bases, J lost 7 bases, and 11 bases lay in between. The CDR3 loop spans 13 amino acids. Germline CDR1 reads SGHNT; CDR2 reads YYREEE (reference sequence). The CDR3 reads CASSPWGAEKLFF. CDR3 DNA: TGTGCCAGCAGCCCTTGGGGAGCTGAAAAACTGTTTTTT.

In this sample, this clonotype turned up many times. The chain recombines TRBV29-1 with TRBJ1-2; TRBD1 matches 12 bases. The CDR3 totals 11 residues. Germline CDR1 reads SQVTM; CDR2 reads ANQGSEA. J gave up 8 bases and V 7 bases, and 2 bases lay outside the gene matches. The CDR3: CSAGTGGGYTF. CDR3 bases: TGCAGCGCCGGGACAGGGGGCGGCTACACCTTC.

This rearrangement joins TRBV10-3 to TRBJ1-1, with D unresolved. CDR1 is ENHRY and CDR2 is SYGVKD in the germline V gene. The V end lost 3 bases, the J end lost 5 bases, and 4 bases lay between the germline ends. The CDR3 spans 11 residues. CDR3 protein: CAISDRTEAFF. As DNA, the CDR3 is TGTGCCATCAGTGATAGGACTGAAGCTTTCTTT.

This rearrangement joins TRBV4-1 to TRBJ2-5; TRBD2 is a possible D gene (7 bases). The CDR3 is 15 residues long. Germline assignment: CDR1 MGHRA and CDR2 YSYEKL. The V and J ends lost 0 bases and 9 bases respectively, with 17 bases between them. The CDR3: CASSQDGGGERPQYF. The CDR3 DNA sequence: TGCGCCAGCAGCCAAGATGGCGGGGGCGAAAGACCCCAGTACTTC.

This clonotype was counted ten times or more. The V gene is TRBV5-8, the J gene TRBJ2-1; 11 bases match TRBD2. The CDR3 spans 17 residues. The germline gives CDR1 SGHTS, CDR2 YDEGEE. V was pared by 3 bases and J by 3 bases, with 8 bases of the junction left unmatched. The DNA of the CDR3 is TGTGCCAGCAGCTCAGGGACTAGCGGACTCCACTACAATGAGCAGTTCTTC. Protein product: CASSSGTSGLHYNEQFF. Together with reference TRBV5-8 and TRBJ2-1, the CDR3 gives the full variable domain: EAGVTQSPTHLIKTRGQQATLRCSPISGHTSVYWYQQALGLGLQFLLWYDEGEERNRGNFPPRFSGRQFPNYSSELNVNALELEDSALYLCASSSGTSGLHYNEQFFGPGTRLTVL.

This clonotype appeared many times. The rearrangement uses TRBV7-3 and TRBJ1-1; TRBD1 aligns across 7 bases. From germline, CDR1 is SGHTA and CDR2 FQGTGA. The CDR3 has 15 amino acids. V was clipped by 4 bases and J by 4 bases; unmatched bases: 9. CDR3 sequence reads: CASSSTGDRGTEAFF. CDR3 DNA: TGTGCCAGCAGCTCCACAGGGGACAGAGGCACTGAAGCTTTCTTT.

This clonotype was observed many times. The chain has TRBV24-1 and TRBJ1-5, with D possibly TRBD1 on 5 matching bases. V gave up 4 bases and J gave up 5 bases, with 23 bases separating them. The germline V gene has CDR1 KGHDR and CDR2 SFDVKD. This CDR3 has 18 residues. CDR3 coding DNA: TGTGCCACCAGTGACGGTGGGCGGGGCCCACTAAAAGATCAGCCCCAGCATTTT. Protein product: CATSDGGRGPLKDQPQHF.

This clonotype was counted ten times or more. The chain carries TRBV7-8 and TRBJ2-3, with 14 positions matching TRBD2. Trimming removed 2 bases from V and 1 base from J; junction bases left unmatched: 2. In germline, CDR1 is SGHVS, CDR2 FQNEAQ. The CDR3 has 17 residues. This chain's CDR3 is CASSLPGLAGGTDTQYF. CDR3 sequence (DNA): TGTGCCAGCAGCTTACCGGGACTAGCGGGGGGCACAGATACGCAGTATTTT.

This clonotype was counted between two and nine times. The chain is built from TRBV10-3 and TRBJ2-4; D possibly corresponds to TRBD2 (5 bases). V was pared by 4 bases and J by 8 bases, with 12 bases between. This CDR3 spans 13 amino acids. Germline CDR1 and CDR2: ENHRY and SYGVKD. This chain's CDR3 is CAISGPGSDIQYF. The CDR3, as DNA: TGTGCCATCAGTGGGCCGGGATCCGACATTCAGTACTTC.

This clonotype was detected only a few times. V and J are TRBV20-1 and TRBJ1-2, with D maybe TRBD1 (5 bases). Trimming cost V 0 bases and J 3 bases, with 23 bases left between them. The CDR3 sequence is 18 residues long. Germline V gene lookup returns CDR1 DFQATT and CDR2 SNEGSKA (reference sequence). The CDR3 region is CSARDYGGYARRDYGYTF. As DNA, the CDR3 is TGCAGTGCTAGAGATTATGGGGGTTACGCTCGTCGGGACTATGGCTACACCTTC.

This clonotype was seen many times. The gene calls are TRBV7-6 and TRBJ2-1; TRBD2 aligns across 9 bases. This CDR3 region has 20 residues. The germline V gene encodes CDR1 SGHVS and CDR2 FNYEAQ. V dropped 5 bases and J dropped 7; count of bases not matched to a gene: 24. The CDR3 sequence is CASSRPTLAGAPGRGNEQFF. CDR3 nucleotides: TGTGCCAGCAGCCGACCGACCTTAGCGGGAGCCCCGGGGAGGGGGAATGAGCAGTTCTTC.

The rearrangement uses TRBV5-6 and TRBJ2-7; a possible D gene is TRBD2 (6 bases). Trimming pared 1 base from V and 2 bases from J, leaving 16 bases between. Looked up from germline, CDR1 is SGHDT and CDR2 is YYEEEE. The CDR3 is 16 residues long. The DNA of the CDR3 is TGTGCCAGCAGCTTGTGGGGATGGGGGACTCCCTACGAGCAGTACTTC. The encoded protein is CASSLWGWGTPYEQYF.

This clonotype was recorded once. The J gene is TRBJ2-1, the V gene TRBV2; the match to TRBD1 covers 7 bases. The germline gives CDR1 SNHLY, CDR2 FYNNEI. The CDR3 runs to 14 residues. The ends lost 8 bases at V and 2 bases at J; junction bases unmatched: 6. This CDR3 reads CASATGTAYNEQFF. Written as DNA, the CDR3 is TGTGCCAGCGCAACCGGGACAGCCTACAATGAGCAGTTCTTC.